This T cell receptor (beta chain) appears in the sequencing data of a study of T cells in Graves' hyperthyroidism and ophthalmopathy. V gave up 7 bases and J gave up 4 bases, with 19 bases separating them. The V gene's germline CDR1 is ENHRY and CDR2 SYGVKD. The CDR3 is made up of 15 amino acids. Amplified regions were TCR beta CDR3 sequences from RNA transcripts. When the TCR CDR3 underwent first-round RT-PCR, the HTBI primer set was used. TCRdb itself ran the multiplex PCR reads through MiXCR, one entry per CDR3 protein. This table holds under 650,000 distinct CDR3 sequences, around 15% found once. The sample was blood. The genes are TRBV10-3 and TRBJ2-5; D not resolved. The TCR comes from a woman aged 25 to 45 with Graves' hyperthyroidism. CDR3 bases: TGTGCCATCAAGGAGACGCAGGTCCCCGGAGAGACCCAGTACTTC. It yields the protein CAIKETQVPGETQYF.